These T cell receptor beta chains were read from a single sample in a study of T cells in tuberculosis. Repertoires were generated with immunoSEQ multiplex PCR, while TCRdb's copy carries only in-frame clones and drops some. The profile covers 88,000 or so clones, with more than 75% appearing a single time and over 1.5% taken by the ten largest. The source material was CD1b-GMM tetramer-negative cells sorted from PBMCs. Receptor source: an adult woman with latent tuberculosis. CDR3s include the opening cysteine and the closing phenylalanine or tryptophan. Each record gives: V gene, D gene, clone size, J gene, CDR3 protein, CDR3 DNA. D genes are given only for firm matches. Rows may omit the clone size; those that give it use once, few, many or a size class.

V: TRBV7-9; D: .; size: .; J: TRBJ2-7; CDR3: CASSLALYEQYF; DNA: TGTGCCAGCAGCTTAGCCCTCTACGAGCAGTACTTC
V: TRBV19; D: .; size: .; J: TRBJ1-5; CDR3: CASSIMGLSNQPQHF; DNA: TGTGCCAGTAGTATCATGGGGCTTAGCAATCAGCCCCAGCATTTT
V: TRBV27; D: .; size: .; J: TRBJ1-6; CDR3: CASSLATVSSYNSPLHF; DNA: TGTGCCAGCAGTTTGGCGACAGTATCCTCCTATAATTCACCCCTCCACTTT
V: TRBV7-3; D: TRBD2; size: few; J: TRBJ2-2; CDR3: CASSLAGANTGELFF; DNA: TGTGCCAGCAGCTTAGCGGGGGCGAACACCGGGGAGCTGTTTTTT
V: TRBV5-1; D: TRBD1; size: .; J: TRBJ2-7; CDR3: CASSSGTGGRYEQYF; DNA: TGCGCCAGCAGCTCTGGGACAGGGGGCCGTTACGAGCAGTACTTC
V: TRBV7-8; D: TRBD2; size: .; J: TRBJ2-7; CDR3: CASSLVAGGSYEQYF; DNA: TGTGCCAGCAGCTTAGTAGCGGGGGGATCCTACGAGCAGTACTTC
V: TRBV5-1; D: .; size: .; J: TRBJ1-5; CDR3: CASSLDPGNQPQHF; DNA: TGCGCCAGCAGCTTGGATCCCGGGAATCAGCCCCAGCATTTT
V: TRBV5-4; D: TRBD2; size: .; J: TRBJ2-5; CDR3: CASSLIAGGGETQYF; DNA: TGTGCCAGCAGCTTAATCGCGGGGGGCGGGGAGACCCAGTACTTC
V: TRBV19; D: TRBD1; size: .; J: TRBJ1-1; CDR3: CASSMLTGVTEAFF; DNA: TGTGCCAGTAGTATGCTGACAGGGGTCACTGAAGCTTTCTTT
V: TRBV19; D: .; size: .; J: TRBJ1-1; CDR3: CASSYNWGGRLGEAFF; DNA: TGTGCCAGCTCTTACAACTGGGGGGGGCGCCTGGGTGAAGCTTTCTTT
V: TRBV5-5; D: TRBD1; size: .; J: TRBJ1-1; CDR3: CASFEGGAWTEAFF; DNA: TGTGCCAGCTTCGAAGGGGGCGCGTGGACTGAAGCTTTCTTT
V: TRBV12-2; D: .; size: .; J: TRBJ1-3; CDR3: CASRLSGYDRKIGNTIYF; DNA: TGTGCAAGTCGCTTATCCGGTTACGACAGAAAAATTGGAAACACCATATATTTT
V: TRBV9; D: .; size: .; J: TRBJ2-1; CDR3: CASSVQGSSYNEQFF; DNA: TGTGCCAGCAGCGTACAGGGGAGCTCCTACAATGAGCAGTTCTTC
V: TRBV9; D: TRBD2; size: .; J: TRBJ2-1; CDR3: CASSPRLAGVLDNEQFF; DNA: TGTGCCAGCAGCCCCCGACTAGCGGGGGTTCTGGACAATGAGCAGTTCTTC
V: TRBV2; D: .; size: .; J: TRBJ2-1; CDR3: CASSERGTNEQFF; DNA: TGTGCCAGCAGTGAACGGGGGACCAATGAGCAGTTCTTC
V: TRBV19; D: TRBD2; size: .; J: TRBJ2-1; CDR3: CASKHSGGGWDEQFF; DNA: TGTGCCAGCAAACATAGCGGGGGGGGATGGGATGAGCAGTTCTTC
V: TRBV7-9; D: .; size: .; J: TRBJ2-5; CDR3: CASSFTSGLQETQYF; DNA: TGTGCCAGCAGCTTTACCTCAGGTCTCCAAGAGACCCAGTACTTC
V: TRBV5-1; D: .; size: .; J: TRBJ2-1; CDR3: CASSSVPSLSTYNEQFF; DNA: TGCGCCAGCAGCTCAGTCCCTAGCCTATCCACCTACAATGAGCAGTTCTTC
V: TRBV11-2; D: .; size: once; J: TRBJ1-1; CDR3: CASSLVRTGEAFF; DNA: TGTGCCAGCAGCTTAGTAAGAACAGGGGAAGCTTTCTTT
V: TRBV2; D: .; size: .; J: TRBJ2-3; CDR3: CASSETGIQADTQYF; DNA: TGTGCCAGCAGTGAAACCGGGATCCAGGCAGATACGCAGTATTTT
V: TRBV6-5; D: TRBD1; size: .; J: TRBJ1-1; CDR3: CASSLTSNRGTEAFF; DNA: TGTGCCAGCAGTCTAACTTCAAACAGGGGCACTGAAGCTTTCTTT
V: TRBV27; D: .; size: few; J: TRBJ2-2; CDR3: CASSLSVRLNTGELFF; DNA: TGTGCCAGCAGTTTATCGGTCAGGCTGAACACCGGGGAGCTGTTTTTT
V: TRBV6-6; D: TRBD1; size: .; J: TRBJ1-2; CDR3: CASRSSGGNYGYTF; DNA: TGTGCCAGCAGAAGTTCAGGGGGCAACTATGGCTACACCTTC
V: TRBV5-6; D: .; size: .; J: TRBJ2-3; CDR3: CASSLRGQSSTDTQYF; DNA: TGTGCCAGCAGCTTGAGGGGTCAGTCTAGCACAGATACGCAGTATTTT
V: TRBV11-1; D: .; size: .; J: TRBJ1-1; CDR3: CASSLVGGMNTEAFF; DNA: TGTGCCAGCAGCTTAGTAGGGGGAATGAACACTGAAGCTTTCTTT
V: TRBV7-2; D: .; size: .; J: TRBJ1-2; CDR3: CASSLQGGGYGYTF; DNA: TGTGCCAGCAGCTTACAAGGCGGAGGGTATGGCTACACCTTC
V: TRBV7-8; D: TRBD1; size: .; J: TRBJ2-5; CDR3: CASSLSVGQGQETQYF; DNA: TGTGCCAGCAGCTTAAGTGTCGGACAGGGCCAAGAGACCCAGTACTTC
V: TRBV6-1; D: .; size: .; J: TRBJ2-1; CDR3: CASRAGRSSYNEQFF; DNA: TGTGCCAGCAGGGCGGGACGGAGCTCCTACAATGAGCAGTTCTTC
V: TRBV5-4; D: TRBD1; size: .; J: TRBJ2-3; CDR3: CASSLTGTGGSDTQYF; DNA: TGTGCCAGCAGCTTAACCGGGACAGGGGGTTCAGATACGCAGTATTTT
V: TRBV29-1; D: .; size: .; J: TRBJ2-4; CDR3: CSVEDSLQYF; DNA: TGCAGCGTTGAGGACAGCCTTCAGTACTTC
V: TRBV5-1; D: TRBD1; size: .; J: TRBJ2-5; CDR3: CASSLAAMTGGAETQYF; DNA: TGCGCCAGCAGCTTGGCGGCCATGACAGGGGGCGCGGAGACCCAGTACTTC
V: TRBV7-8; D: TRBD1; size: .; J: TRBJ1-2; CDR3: CASSRWDRGDGYTF; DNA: TGTGCCAGCAGCAGATGGGACAGGGGGGACGGCTACACCTTC